The 9 T cell receptor beta chains in this list originate from one sample, sequenced in a study of blood T cell repertoires in COVID-19. Repertoires were generated with immunoSEQ multiplex PCR, while TCRdb's copy carries only in-frame clones and drops some. The table lists under 500,000 clones, around 90% of them singletons. The sequencing input was PBMCs or T cells enriched from blood (not recorded which). The origin of the receptors is a woman between 18 and 30 years old with acute COVID-19.

The chain couples TRBV7-2 to TRBJ2-1; D is perhaps TRBD1 (6 bases). Germline CDR1 SGHTA, CDR2 FQGNSA. V was clipped by 3 bases and J by 0 bases, with 12 bases between them. The CDR3 loop spans 16 amino acids. This chain's CDR3 is CASSFVADSSYNEQFF. The CDR3 nucleotides read TGTGCCAGCAGCTTTGTGGCGGACAGCTCCTACAATGAGCAGTTCTTC.

The chain combines TRBV2 with TRBJ2-2; D might be TRBD2 (5 bases). V was clipped by 7 bases and J by 0 bases, with 12 bases between them. Per germline, CDR1 SNHLY and CDR2 FYNNEI. The length of the CDR3 is 15 residues. CDR3 nucleotide sequence: TGTGCCAGCAAATGGACTGTAGCGAACACCGGGGAGCTGTTTTTT. Translating gives CASKWTVANTGELFF.

The CDR3 DNA sequence: TGTGCCAGTAGTATAACAGGTTTTGGCTACACCTTC. Its protein product is CASSITGFGYTF. V usage is TRBV19 and J usage is TRBJ1-2; a weak D match, TRBD1 (5 bases). CDR1 and CDR2 from the germline V gene are LNHDA and SQIVND (reference sequence). V gave up 2 bases and J gave up 7 bases, with 8 bases separating them. The CDR3 runs to 12 residues.

This chain links TRBV5-1 with TRBJ2-7; 9 nucleotides line up with TRBD2. V lost 3 bases, J lost 0 bases, and 7 bases stayed unmatched. Germline V gene lookup returns CDR1 SGHRS and CDR2 YFSETQ. This CDR3 has 16 residues. In DNA, the CDR3 is TGCGCCAGCAGCTCGAGCGGGAGGCTGAGCTCCTACGAGCAGTACTTC. It translates to CASSSSGRLSSYEQYF. Filled out from reference TRBV5-1 and TRBJ2-7, the complete variable domain reads KAGVTQTPRYLIKTRGQQVTLSCSPISGHRSVSWYQQTPGQGLQFLFEYFSETQRNKGNFPGRFSGRQFSNSRSEMNVSTLELGDSALYLCASSSSGRLSSYEQYFGPGTRLTVT.

V gene TRBV29-1 combines with J gene TRBJ1-2, with a possible D match to TRBD1 (5 bases). V was pared by 0 bases and J by 4 bases, with 12 bases between. Germline V CDR1 and CDR2: SQVTM, ANQGSEA. The CDR3 contains 14 residues. CDR3 residues: CSVEDNPGRYGYTF. Here the CDR3 DNA reads TGCAGCGTTGAAGATAATCCAGGGCGCTATGGCTACACCTTC.

On this clone itself: Other DNA sequences of this sample code for an identical CDR3. The rearrangement uses TRBV12-3 or TRBV12-4 and TRBJ2-7; tentative D call: TRBD1 (5 bases). This CDR3 has 13 residues. The V gene lost 3 bases and the J gene lost 3 bases, with 9 bases spanning the gap. CDR3 protein: CASSLRQGYEQYF. In nucleotides, the CDR3 is TGTGCCAGCAGTTTGCGGCAGGGCTACGAGCAGTACTTC.

The chain links TRBV7-8 to TRBJ2-7; possible D gene TRBD2, 6 bases. The germline V gene has CDR1 SGHVS and CDR2 FQNEAQ. The ends were cut back, 6 bases at V and 2 bases at J, with 14 bases in the middle. The CDR3 contains 14 residues. The CDR3 DNA reads as TGTGCCAGCAGTAGGACGGAGGGGACCTACGAGCAGTACTTC. It yields the protein CASSRTEGTYEQYF.

V and J are TRBV2 and TRBJ1-4; no reliable D call. Germline CDR1 and CDR2: SNHLY and FYNNEI. The CDR3 contains 15 residues. V dropped 2 bases and J dropped 4 bases, with 11 bases sitting between them. CDR3 loop: CASSETLGFNEKLFF. The DNA of the CDR3 is TGTGCCAGCAGTGAAACATTGGGCTTTAATGAAAAACTGTTTTTT.

In its sample, this clone was seen once. The V gene is TRBV10-3, the J gene TRBJ1-1; TRBD1 aligns across 10 bases. This CDR3 contains 16 residues. Germline loops: CDR1 ENHRY, CDR2 SYGVKD. Trimming at V came to 10 bases and at J to 6 bases, leaving 17 bases not matched to a gene. CDR3 sequence: CATLSGQGKERSEAFF. CDR3 coding DNA: TGTGCCACCCTTTCGGGACAGGGGAAAGAACGGTCTGAAGCTTTCTTT.